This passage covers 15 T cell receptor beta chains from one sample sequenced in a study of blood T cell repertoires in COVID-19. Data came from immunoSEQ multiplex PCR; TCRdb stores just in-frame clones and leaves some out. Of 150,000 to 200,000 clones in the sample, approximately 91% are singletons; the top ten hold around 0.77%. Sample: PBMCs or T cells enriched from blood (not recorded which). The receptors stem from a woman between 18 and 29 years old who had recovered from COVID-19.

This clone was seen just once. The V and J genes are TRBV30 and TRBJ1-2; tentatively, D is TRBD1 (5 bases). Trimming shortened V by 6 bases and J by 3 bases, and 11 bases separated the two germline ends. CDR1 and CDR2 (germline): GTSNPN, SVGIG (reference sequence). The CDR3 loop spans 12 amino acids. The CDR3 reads CACSEGDYGYTF. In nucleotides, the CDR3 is TGTGCCTGCTCGGAAGGGGACTATGGCTACACCTTC.

CDR3 loop: CASSDSLGGSKSNEQFF. The DNA for the CDR3 is TGTGCCAGCAGTGACTCATTGGGGGGGAGCAAATCCAATGAGCAGTTCTTC. The chain has TRBV6-4 and TRBJ2-1; 7 bases align to TRBD2. The CDR3 has 17 amino acids. CDR1 MRHNA and CDR2 SNTAGT come from the germline V gene. Trimming took 0 bases from V and 6 from J; bases not matched to a gene: 11.

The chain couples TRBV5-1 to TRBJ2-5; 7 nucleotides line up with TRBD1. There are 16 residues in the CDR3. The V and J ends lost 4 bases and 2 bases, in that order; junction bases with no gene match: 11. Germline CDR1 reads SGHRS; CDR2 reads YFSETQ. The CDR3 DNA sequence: TGCGCCAGCAGCGTCTCCGGGACAGCGGATCAAGAGACCCAGTACTTC. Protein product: CASSVSGTADQETQYF.

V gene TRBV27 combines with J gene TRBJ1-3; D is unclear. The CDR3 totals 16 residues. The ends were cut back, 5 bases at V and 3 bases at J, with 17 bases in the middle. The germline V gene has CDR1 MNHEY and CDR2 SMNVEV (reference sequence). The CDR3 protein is CASSDLPGMSGNTIYF. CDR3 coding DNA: TGTGCCAGCAGTGACCTCCCGGGTATGAGTGGAAACACCATATATTTT.

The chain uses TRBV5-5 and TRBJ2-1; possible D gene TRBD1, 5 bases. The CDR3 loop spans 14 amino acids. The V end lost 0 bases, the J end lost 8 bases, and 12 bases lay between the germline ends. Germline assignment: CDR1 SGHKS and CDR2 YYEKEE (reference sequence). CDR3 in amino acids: CASSLEPSRDEQFF. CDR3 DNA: TGTGCCAGCAGCTTGGAACCCAGCAGGGATGAGCAGTTCTTC.

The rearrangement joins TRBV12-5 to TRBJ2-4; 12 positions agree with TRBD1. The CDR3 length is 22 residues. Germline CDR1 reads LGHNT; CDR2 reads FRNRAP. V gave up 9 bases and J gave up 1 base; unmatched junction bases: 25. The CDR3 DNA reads TGTGCTAGCCCCCTCCGCGGGACAGGGGGCAATTGTGGGGATTGCGCCAAAAACATTCAGTACTTC. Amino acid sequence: CASPLRGTGGNCGDCAKNIQYF.

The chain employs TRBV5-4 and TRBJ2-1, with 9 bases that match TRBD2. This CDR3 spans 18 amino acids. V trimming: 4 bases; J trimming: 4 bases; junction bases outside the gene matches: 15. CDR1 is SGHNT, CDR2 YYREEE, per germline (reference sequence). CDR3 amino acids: CASSPRLADNRGYNEQFF. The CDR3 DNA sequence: TGTGCCAGCAGCCCCCGACTAGCGGATAACCGGGGGTACAATGAGCAGTTCTTC.

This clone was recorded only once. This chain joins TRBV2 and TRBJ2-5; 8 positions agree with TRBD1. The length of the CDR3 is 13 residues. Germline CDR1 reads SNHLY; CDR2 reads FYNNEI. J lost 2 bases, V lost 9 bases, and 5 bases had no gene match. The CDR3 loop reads CARGTGVQETQYF. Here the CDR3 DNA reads TGTGCCAGGGGGACAGGAGTACAAGAGACCCAGTACTTC.

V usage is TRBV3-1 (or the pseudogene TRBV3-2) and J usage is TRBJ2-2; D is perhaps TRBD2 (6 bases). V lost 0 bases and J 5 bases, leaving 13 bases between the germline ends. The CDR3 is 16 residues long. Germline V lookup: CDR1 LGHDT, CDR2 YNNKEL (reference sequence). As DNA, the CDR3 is TGTGCCAGCAGCCAAGAGTCCCGGGGGATTACCGGGGAGCTGTTTTTT. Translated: CASSQESRGITGELFF.

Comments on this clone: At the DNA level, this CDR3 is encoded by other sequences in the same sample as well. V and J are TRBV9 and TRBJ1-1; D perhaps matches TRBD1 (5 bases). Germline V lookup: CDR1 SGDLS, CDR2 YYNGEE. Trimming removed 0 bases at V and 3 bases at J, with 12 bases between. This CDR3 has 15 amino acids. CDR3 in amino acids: CASSVGQGGDTEAFF. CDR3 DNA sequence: TGTGCCAGCAGCGTAGGGCAGGGAGGGGACACTGAAGCTTTCTTT.

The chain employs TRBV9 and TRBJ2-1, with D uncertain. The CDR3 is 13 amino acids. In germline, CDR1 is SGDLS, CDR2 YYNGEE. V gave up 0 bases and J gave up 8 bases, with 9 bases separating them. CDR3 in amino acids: CASSVEPFYEQFF. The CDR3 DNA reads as TGTGCCAGCAGCGTAGAGCCCTTCTATGAGCAGTTCTTC.

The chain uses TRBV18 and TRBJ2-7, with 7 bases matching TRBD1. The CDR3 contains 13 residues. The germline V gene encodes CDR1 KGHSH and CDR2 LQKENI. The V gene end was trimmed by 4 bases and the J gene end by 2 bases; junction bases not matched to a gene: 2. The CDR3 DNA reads TGTGCCAGCTCACTCGGGACAGCCTACGAGCAGTACTTC. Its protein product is CASSLGTAYEQYF.

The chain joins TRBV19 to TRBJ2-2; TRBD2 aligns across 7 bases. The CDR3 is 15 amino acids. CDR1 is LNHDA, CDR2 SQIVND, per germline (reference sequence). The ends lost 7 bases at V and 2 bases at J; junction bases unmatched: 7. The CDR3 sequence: CASTRLAPNTGELFF. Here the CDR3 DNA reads TGTGCCAGTACCAGACTAGCCCCTAACACCGGGGAGCTGTTTTTT.

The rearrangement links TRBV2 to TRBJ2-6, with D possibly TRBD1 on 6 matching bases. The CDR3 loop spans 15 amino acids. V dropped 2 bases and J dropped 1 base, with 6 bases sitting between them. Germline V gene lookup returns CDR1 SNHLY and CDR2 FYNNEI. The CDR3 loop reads CASSERGSGANVLTF. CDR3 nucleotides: TGTGCCAGCAGTGAAAGGGGGTCTGGGGCCAACGTCCTGACTTTC.

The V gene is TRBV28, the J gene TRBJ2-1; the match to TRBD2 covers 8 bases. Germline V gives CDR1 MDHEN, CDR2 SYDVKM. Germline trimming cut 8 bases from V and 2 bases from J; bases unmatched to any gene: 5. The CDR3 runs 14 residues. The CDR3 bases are TGTGCCAGCGGCCCGGGAGGGGCCTACAATGAGCAGTTCTTC. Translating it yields CASGPGGAYNEQFF.